The entry that follows covers one T cell receptor (beta chain) sequence. Its antigen remains unknown. These data originate in a study of cytomegalovirus exposure and HLA in healthy donors. General study results and limits: Previously analyzed data showed that most TCR beta V segments were productive at a frequency of about 87% or about 30%.

Primers: 60 Vbeta forward and 13 Jbeta reverse. Clones were sequenced by immunoSEQ multiplex PCR, and TCRdb holds only the in-frame ones, with some missing. This sample has about 140,000 clones, with just under 90% found just once. J lost 5 bases, V lost 5 bases, and 10 bases had no gene match. The CDR3 runs 15 residues. Germline V CDR1 and CDR2: MNHEY, SMNVEV (reference sequence). Sequencing was performed on PBMCs. V usage is TRBV27 and J usage is TRBJ2-7; 9 bases match TRBD2. This TCR was sampled from a woman in her 30s in good health and CMV-seronegative. The CDR3 nucleotides are TGTGCCAGCAGTCCCCTTCTAGCGGGATACCACGAGCAGTACTTC. It translates to CASSPLLAGYHEQYF.